Presented here are 28 T cell receptor beta chains from one specimen sequenced in a study of T cells in tuberculosis. Repertoires were generated with immunoSEQ multiplex PCR, while TCRdb's copy carries only in-frame clones and drops some. The sample shows tens of thousands of clones, approximately 94% of them seen only once. Time point reported: new active TB diagnosis, blood taken before or within 7 days of starting treatment. Sample: PBMCs, taken at tuberculosis diagnosis. The receptors shown here come from an adult with tuberculosis.

The chain joins TRBV6-1 to TRBJ1-4, with 9 positions matching TRBD1. This CDR3 has 14 amino acids. The V gene's germline CDR1 is MNHNS and CDR2 SASEGT. J was trimmed by 8 bases and V by 5 bases; bases with no gene match: 6. The CDR3 DNA reads TGTGCCAGCAGTCCGACAGGGGGTTCCGAAAAACTGTTTTTT. Translating it yields CASSPTGGSEKLFF.

This chain uses TRBV27 with TRBJ2-7; D call uncertain. V was shortened by 7 bases and J by 1 base, with 17 bases between the two germline ends. Germline values: CDR1 MNHEY, CDR2 SMNVEV (reference sequence). The CDR3 length is 15 residues. The CDR3 is CASMRRRSTSYEQYF. CDR3 in DNA: TGTGCCAGCATGCGGCGAAGATCAACTTCCTACGAGCAGTACTTC.

CDR3 nucleotide sequence: TGTGCCAGCTCACCGGGACAGCCCAGGGAAAACATTCAGTACTTC. This encodes CASSPGQPRENIQYF. The chain carries TRBV18 and TRBJ2-4, with 7 bases fitting TRBD1. J was trimmed by 5 bases and V by 3 bases; bases with no gene match: 7. This CDR3 comprises 15 residues. The germline CDR1 and CDR2 sequences are KGHSH and LQKENI.

The J gene is TRBJ1-1, the V gene TRBV2, with 8 nucleotides matching TRBD1. Germline lookup yields CDR1 SNHLY and CDR2 FYNNEI. V shed 6 bases and J 0 bases; nucleotides not matched to a gene: 12. The CDR3 has 17 amino acids. CDR3 sequence reads: CASSGDRFTFMNTEAFF. The CDR3 nucleotides are TGTGCCAGCAGCGGGGACAGGTTTACTTTCATGAACACTGAAGCTTTCTTT.

This rearrangement joins TRBV9 to TRBJ2-1; D might be TRBD1 (7 bases). Germline CDR1 is SGDLS and CDR2 is YYNGEE. Trimming shortened V by 0 bases and J by 14 bases, and 12 bases separated the two germline ends. There are 12 residues in the CDR3. CDR3 sequence (DNA): TGTGCCAGCAGCGTAGTTAGCGGACAGGAGTTCTTC. Translated: CASSVVSGQEFF.

This chain links TRBV7-9 with TRBJ1-2, with D possibly being TRBD1 (5 bases). Per germline, CDR1 SEHNR and CDR2 FQNEAQ (reference sequence). The V end lost 8 bases, the J end lost 5 bases, and 15 bases lay between the germline ends. CDR3 length: 13 residues. The CDR3 spells CASQTGRVYGYTF. The DNA of the CDR3 is TGTGCCAGCCAAACGGGCAGGGTGTATGGCTACACCTTC. The full variable domain, its missing parts supplied by reference TRBV7-9 and TRBJ1-2, is DTGVSQNPRHKITKRGQNVTFRCDPISEHNRLYWYRQTLGQGPEFLTYFQNEAQLEKSRLLSDRFSAERPKGSFSTLEIQRTEQGDSAMYLCASQTGRVYGYTFGSGTRLTVV.

The rearrangement uses TRBV9 and TRBJ2-2, with D unresolved. Germline CDR1 reads SGDLS; CDR2 reads YYNGEE. This CDR3 contains 13 residues. V was trimmed by 5 bases and J by 4 bases, leaving 9 bases between them. For the CDR3, the DNA is TGTGCCAGCAGTGCACAGTTCACCGGGGAGCTGTTTTTT. It codes for CASSAQFTGELFF.

This chain joins TRBV28 and TRBJ2-7, with D possibly being TRBD1 (6 bases). Germline lookup yields CDR1 MDHEN and CDR2 SYDVKM. The CDR3 totals 15 residues. Trimming left V 4 bases short and J 3 bases short, with 16 bases between. CDR3 bases: TGTGCCAGCAGTTCACAAGGTACAGGGAGCTACGAGCAGTACTTC. Translation gives CASSSQGTGSYEQYF.

The gene calls are TRBV10-1 and TRBJ2-1; 10 positions agree with TRBD1. J lost 3 bases, V lost 5 bases, and 4 bases had no gene match. CDR1 is WNHNN and CDR2 is SYGVQD in the germline V gene (reference sequence). The CDR3 has 15 residues. CDR3: CASSSGTGDYNEQFF. For the CDR3, the DNA is TGCGCCAGCAGTTCCGGGACAGGGGACTACAATGAGCAGTTCTTC.

This chain joins TRBV7-2 and TRBJ2-5; no reliable D call. This CDR3 has 14 amino acids. Germline CDR1 is SGHTA and CDR2 is FQGNSA. V lost 2 bases, J lost 6 bases, and 13 bases lay in between. CDR3 sequence reads: CASSLNLQAQTQYF. CDR3 bases: TGTGCCAGCAGCTTAAACCTCCAGGCTCAGACCCAGTACTTC.

This chain links TRBV2 with TRBJ1-6; TRBD1 aligns across 10 bases. CDR1 and CDR2 (germline): SNHLY, FYNNEI. The J segment lost 9 bases and the V segment lost 7 bases, leaving 3 bases of the junction unmatched. The CDR3 contains 13 residues. The CDR3 region is CASIRDRGSPLHF. In DNA, the CDR3 is TGTGCCAGCATCAGGGACAGGGGTTCACCCCTCCACTTT.

The chain employs TRBV21-1 and TRBJ1-4. TRBV21-1 is termed a pseudogene. The length of the CDR3 is 14 residues. The CDR3 is CASRADSTNEKLFF. CDR3 DNA: TGTGCCAGCAGAGCAGACTCAACTAATGAAAAACTGTTTTTT.

The chain recombines TRBV5-1 with TRBJ2-7; 10 positions agree with TRBD2. Germline V CDR1 and CDR2: SGHRS, YFSETQ. The CDR3 contains 15 residues. Germline trimming cut 1 base from V and 5 bases from J; bases unmatched to any gene: 6. The CDR3 loop reads CASSLSLAGVNEQYF. In nucleotides, the CDR3 is TGCGCCAGCAGCTTGAGCCTAGCGGGGGTCAACGAGCAGTACTTC.

This chain uses TRBV5-1 with TRBJ2-6; 8 bases align to TRBD2. V lost 2 bases to trimming and J lost 0 bases; unmatched junction nucleotides: 10. Germline lookup yields CDR1 SGHRS and CDR2 YFSETQ. This CDR3 is built from 19 residues. The CDR3 region is CASSFSAGGFFSGANVLTF. In nucleotides, the CDR3 is TGCGCCAGCAGCTTCTCCGCGGGAGGATTCTTCTCTGGGGCCAACGTCCTGACTTTC.

The J gene is TRBJ1-5, the V gene TRBV19; 7 bases fit TRBD1. Looked up from germline, CDR1 is LNHDA and CDR2 is SQIVND (reference sequence). The J segment lost 2 bases and the V segment lost 10 bases, leaving 8 bases of the junction unmatched. The CDR3 has 14 residues. As DNA, the CDR3 is TGTGCCACCGCCGCCGACAGGGGCAATCAGCCCCAGCATTTT. Its protein product is CATAADRGNQPQHF.

In regard to this clone: Its ends do not fully match the called genes, so a read error is possible. The chain is built from TRBV12-5 and TRBJ2-3; the D gene is possibly TRBD2 (6 bases). Germline V gives CDR1 LGHNT, CDR2 FRNRAP. This CDR3 has 15 residues. The CDR3 nucleotides read TGTGTTAGTCTAGTAGGCCGGCGGGGCACGAATACGCAGTATTTT. It yields the protein CVSLVGRRGTNTQYF.

This chain links TRBV7-2 with TRBJ2-7, with 8 bases that match TRBD2. The ends lost 2 bases at V and 4 bases at J; junction bases unmatched: 7. CDR3 length: 15 amino acids. The germline CDR1 and CDR2 sequences are SGHTA and FQGNSA. CDR3 amino acids: CASSLLAGGVYEQYF. CDR3 DNA sequence: TGTGCCAGCAGCTTACTAGCGGGTGGGGTATACGAGCAGTACTTC.

V gene TRBV4-2 combines with J gene TRBJ2-2; a possible D gene is TRBD2 (5 bases). The CDR3 sequence is 18 residues long. The germline V gene encodes CDR1 LGHNA and CDR2 YNFKEQ. V lost 0 bases, J lost 6 bases, and 20 bases lay in between. The chain's CDR3 is CASSQDLGVLVRSGELFF. CDR3 DNA: TGTGCCAGCAGCCAAGATCTGGGAGTTCTAGTAAGGTCCGGGGAGCTGTTTTTT.

The chain has TRBV27 and TRBJ2-7, with 7 bases lining up with TRBD1. Per germline, CDR1 MNHEY and CDR2 SMNVEV (reference sequence). The CDR3 extends over 16 amino acids. Germline trimming cut 5 bases from V and 0 bases from J; bases unmatched to any gene: 10. The CDR3 nucleotides are TGTGCCAGCAGTCAGACAGGGCCCGTGCCCTCCTACGAGCAGTACTTC. The encoded protein is CASSQTGPVPSYEQYF.

The chain uses TRBV5-5 and TRBJ2-7, with TRBD2 identical over 11 bases. Trimming cost V 0 bases and J 4 bases; bases outside gene matches: 6. CDR3 length equals 16 residues. Germline CDR1 and CDR2: SGHKS and YYEKEE (reference sequence). The CDR3 DNA reads as TGTGCCAGCAGCTTGGCCCCGACTAGCGGGGTTTACGAGCAGTACTTC. It specifies CASSLAPTSGVYEQYF.

This chain links TRBV5-1 with TRBJ2-7, with D possibly matching TRBD1 (5 bases). V gave up 1 base and J gave up 2 bases, with 13 bases separating them. The germline gives CDR1 SGHRS, CDR2 YFSETQ. The CDR3 contains 15 residues. The CDR3 nucleotides read TGCGCCAGCAGCTTGTATTGGCAGGACACCTACGAGCAGTACTTC. Translating gives CASSLYWQDTYEQYF.

This clone was counted only a few times. CDR3 in amino acids: CASSLGQATPGELFF. Written as DNA, the CDR3 is TGTGCCAGCAGCCTTGGACAGGCAACGCCCGGGGAGCTGTTTTTT. The chain has TRBV2 and TRBJ2-2; 7 nucleotides align to TRBD1. J gave up 6 bases and V 6 bases, and 10 bases lay outside the gene matches. The germline V gene encodes CDR1 SNHLY and CDR2 FYNNEI. This CDR3 is 15 amino acids long.

The chain uses TRBV6-1 and TRBJ1-4; D not resolved. This CDR3 region has 14 residues. V shed 5 bases and J shed 8 bases, with 15 bases lying between them. Germline CDR1 and CDR2: MNHNS and SASEGT. CDR3 region: CASSPAPEREKLFF. The CDR3 nucleotides are TGTGCCAGCAGTCCCGCACCGGAGAGGGAAAAACTGTTTTTT.

This clone was seen a single time. The rearrangement uses TRBV27 and TRBJ1-2; maybe TRBD1 (5 bases). This CDR3 is 11 amino acids long. V lost 10 bases and J 7 bases, leaving 13 bases between the germline ends. CDR1 MNHEY and CDR2 SMNVEV come from the germline V gene (reference sequence). The CDR3 region is CATMTVTGYTF. DNA for the CDR3: TGTGCCACCATGACAGTAACTGGCTACACCTTC.

The chain carries TRBV29-1 and TRBJ2-3; 10 nucleotides agree with TRBD1. After removal of 7 bases from V and 1 base from J, the junction contained 5 bases not matched to a gene. There are 14 residues in the CDR3. Germline V lookup: CDR1 SQVTM, CDR2 ANQGSEA. CDR3 amino acids: CSGATGGRTDTQYF. CDR3 nucleotide sequence: TGCAGCGGCGCGACAGGGGGCCGCACAGATACGCAGTATTTT.

The chain is built from TRBV19 and TRBJ1-2, with 7 positions matching TRBD1. Trimming took 4 bases from V and 4 from J; bases not matched to a gene: 6. Germline assignment: CDR1 LNHDA and CDR2 SQIVND (reference sequence). The CDR3 consists of 14 residues. The CDR3: CASSTGTVIYGYTF. CDR3 coding DNA: TGTGCCAGTAGTACCGGGACAGTGATCTATGGCTACACCTTC.

The chain carries TRBV7-9 and TRBJ1-6; TRBD1 matches 8 bases. The CDR3 extends over 15 amino acids. Looked up from germline, CDR1 is SEHNR and CDR2 is FQNEAQ (reference sequence). V gave up 5 bases and J gave up 10 bases; unmatched junction bases: 10. The CDR3 spells CASSPQDRVSSPLHF. CDR3 DNA sequence: TGTGCCAGCAGCCCCCAGGACAGGGTATCATCACCCCTCCACTTT.

DNA of the CDR3: TGTGCCAGCAGCCCGCGACAGGGATCGAATTCACCCCTCCACTTT. It yields the protein CASSPRQGSNSPLHF. The rearrangement joins TRBV7-9 to TRBJ1-6, with 7 nucleotides matching TRBD1. The CDR3 extends over 15 amino acids. Germline V gives CDR1 SEHNR, CDR2 FQNEAQ (reference sequence). The V and J ends lost 5 bases and 7 bases, in that order; junction bases with no gene match: 8. The complete variable domain, with remaining parts taken from reference TRBV7-9 and TRBJ1-6, reads DTGVSQNPRHKITKRGQNVTFRCDPISEHNRLYWYRQTLGQGPEFLTYFQNEAQLEKSRLLSDRFSAERPKGSFSTLEIQRTEQGDSAMYLCASSPRQGSNSPLHFGNGTRLTVT.